This passage covers 18 T cell receptor beta chains from one sample sequenced in a study of T cell responses to AZD1222 COVID-19 vaccine (dated by TCRdb to the early 2020s). The library was made by the immunoSEQ multiplex PCR assay. TCRdb provides this immuneACCESS table in a form limited to in-frame rearrangements. Some clones are lacking; in checked studies, under half of them reflect an unresolved V gene, and why the rest are absent is not known. Here the sample has about 120,000 clones; about 91% occur a single time. In total, the top ten clones hold over 1.5% of the sample. The sample's time point, from its label and the paper: baseline before first vaccination. The sequences come from peripheral blood, collected on day 0 of AZD1222 vaccination. All receptors come from an adult in good health.

CDR3 loop: CASSGLAGEQFF. The CDR3 DNA reads TGTGCCAGCAGCGGTCTCGCCGGTGAGCAGTTCTTC. This rearrangement joins TRBV9 to TRBJ2-1; D is uncertain. This CDR3 region has 12 residues. Germline V gene data show CDR1 as SGDLS and CDR2 as YYNGEE. Trimming removed 3 bases from V and 9 bases from J, with 10 bases in between.

The V gene is TRBV30, the J gene TRBJ2-3, with TRBD2 as a possible D gene (6 bases). This CDR3 contains 14 residues. V lost 5 bases, J lost 0 bases, and 12 bases lay in between. Germline V gives CDR1 GTSNPN, CDR2 SVGIG (reference sequence). Here the CDR3 reads CAWAPGTSTDTQYF. CDR3 bases: TGTGCCTGGGCTCCGGGGACTAGCACAGATACGCAGTATTTT.

The chain couples TRBV7-3 to TRBJ1-1; weak D call: TRBD1 (5 bases). CDR1 is SGHTA, CDR2 FQGTGA, per germline. The CDR3 spans 14 residues. V was cut by 5 bases and J by 7 bases, with 17 bases left in between. The CDR3 coding sequence is TGTGCCAGCAGCCTGGGGCCGGGGGAGTATGAAGCTTTCTTT. As protein: CASSLGPGEYEAFF.

The gene calls are TRBV7-9 and TRBJ1-6; the D gene is possibly TRBD1 (6 bases). V dropped 8 bases and J dropped 7 bases, with 12 bases sitting between them. CDR3 length equals 13 residues. The germline V gene has CDR1 SEHNR and CDR2 FQNEAQ (reference sequence). CDR3 DNA: TGTGCCAGCGATCAGGGGCGGAATTCACCCCTCCACTTT. As protein: CASDQGRNSPLHF.

The CDR3 sequence: CASSYGTKQETQYF. The CDR3 bases are TGTGCCAGCAGTTACGGGACAAAACAAGAGACCCAGTACTTC. The gene calls are TRBV6-6 and TRBJ2-5; possible D gene TRBD1, 6 bases. V was shortened by 2 bases and J by 2 bases, with 9 bases between the two germline ends. CDR1 MNHNY and CDR2 SVGAGI come from the germline V gene (reference sequence). The CDR3 contains 14 residues.

The V and J genes are TRBV9 and TRBJ1-2, with 8 bases lining up with TRBD1. The ends lost 3 bases at V and 6 bases at J; junction bases unmatched: 4. In germline, CDR1 is SGDLS, CDR2 YYNGEE. The CDR3 length is 13 residues. As DNA, the CDR3 is TGTGCCAGCAGCGACGGGACAGGTAATGGCTACACCTTC. It encodes CASSDGTGNGYTF. The whole variable domain, remainder taken from reference TRBV9 and TRBJ1-2, is DSGVTQTPKHLITATGQRVTLRCSPRSGDLSVYWYQQSLDQGLQFLIQYYNGEERAKGNILERFSAQQFPDLHSELNLSSLELGDSALYFCASSDGTGNGYTFGSGTRLTVV.

J is TRBJ2-2 and V is TRBV7-9; 7 bases map to TRBD2. Germline CDR1 SEHNR, CDR2 FQNEAQ (reference sequence). The CDR3 sequence is 16 residues long. J gave up 1 base and V 5 bases, and 7 bases lay outside the gene matches. Written as DNA, the CDR3 is TGTGCCAGCAGCCCTCGTGCTAGCGGGAACACCGGGGAGCTGTTTTTT. Translating gives CASSPRASGNTGELFF. The full variable domain, rest sourced from reference TRBV7-9 and TRBJ2-2, is DTGVSQNPRHKITKRGQNVTFRCDPISEHNRLYWYRQTLGQGPEFLTYFQNEAQLEKSRLLSDRFSAERPKGSFSTLEIQRTEQGDSAMYLCASSPRASGNTGELFFGEGSRLTVL.

This clone has a single count. This chain connects TRBV29-1 to TRBJ2-7; the match to TRBD2 covers 7 bases. The CDR3 runs to 13 residues. Germline loops: CDR1 SQVTM, CDR2 ANQGSEA. The ends lost 6 bases at V and 2 bases at J; junction bases unmatched: 7. CDR3 DNA sequence: TGCAGCGTCCCGAGCGGGACCCCCTACGAGCAGTACTTC. Encoded protein: CSVPSGTPYEQYF.

The chain employs TRBV12-3 or TRBV12-4 and TRBJ2-3, with D uncertain. The CDR3 totals 12 residues. Trimming took 5 bases from V and 6 from J, leaving 9 bases between them. The CDR3 DNA follows: TGTGCCAGCAGTCCCGTAAGGGATACGCAGTATTTT. This codes for CASSPVRDTQYF.

The CDR3, as DNA: TGTGCCAGCAGTGAAGGGTACTCAAGCTACACCTTC. Protein: CASSEGYSSYTF. This rearrangement joins TRBV6-1 to TRBJ1-2; D gene unclear. The germline V gene encodes CDR1 MNHNS and CDR2 SASEGT. Trimming left V 1 base short and J 9 bases short, with 9 bases between. CDR3 length: 12 amino acids.

J is TRBJ2-1 and V is TRBV7-8; 7 bases are shared with TRBD2. Germline-derived CDR1 and CDR2 are SGHVS and FQNEAQ. V trimming: 5 bases; J trimming: 0 bases; junction bases outside the gene matches: 7. The CDR3 contains 16 residues. The DNA for the CDR3 is TGTGCCAGCAGCGGCAAGTGGGGGGGCTCCTACAATGAGCAGTTCTTC. This gives the protein CASSGKWGGSYNEQFF.

V is TRBV10-3 and J is TRBJ2-7; the D call may be TRBD1 or TRBD2 (7 bases each). CDR1 ENHRY and CDR2 SYGVKD come from the germline V gene. This CDR3 is built from 16 residues. The V end lost 0 bases, the J end lost 5 bases, and 17 bases lay between the germline ends. In nucleotides, the CDR3 is TGTGCCATCAGTGAGTCCGCGCAGGGGGGGAGCGACGAGCAGTACGTC. Protein: CAISESAQGGSDEQYV.

This clone was recorded a few times. The chain recombines TRBV29-1 with TRBJ2-1; tentatively, D is TRBD1 or TRBD2 (6 bases each). The length of the CDR3 is 15 residues. Germline lookup yields CDR1 SQVTM and CDR2 ANQGSEA. V dropped 2 bases and J dropped 0 bases, with 11 bases sitting between them. The CDR3 DNA reads TGCAGCGTTGAATGGTGGGGGGCCTCCTACAATGAGCAGTTCTTC. It translates to CSVEWWGASYNEQFF.

V gene TRBV19 combines with J gene TRBJ2-2; a possible D gene is TRBD2 (6 bases). The germline V and J ends were trimmed by 7 bases and 5 bases, with 17 bases remaining between them. The germline V gene has CDR1 LNHDA and CDR2 SQIVND (reference sequence). The length of the CDR3 is 15 residues. The CDR3: CASTWWGRQTGELFF. DNA for the CDR3: TGTGCCAGTACCTGGTGGGGGAGGCAAACCGGGGAGCTGTTTTTT.

This clone was detected a few times. The rearrangement joins TRBV2 to TRBJ1-1; 9 positions agree with TRBD1. The CDR3 length is 14 residues. The V segment lost 3 bases and the J segment 10 bases; nucleotides outside the gene matches: 9. Germline loops: CDR1 SNHLY, CDR2 FYNNEI. The CDR3 sequence is CASSDAWGQGSAFF. The CDR3 DNA is TGTGCCAGCAGTGATGCCTGGGGACAGGGCTCAGCTTTCTTT.

The rearrangement links TRBV19 to TRBJ2-1; 7 bases match TRBD2. CDR1 and CDR2 (germline): LNHDA, SQIVND (reference sequence). There are 14 residues in the CDR3. Germline trimming cut 8 bases from V and 12 bases from J; bases unmatched to any gene: 16. CDR3 sequence reads: CASRQSGLSGGQFF. CDR3 coding DNA: TGTGCCAGTCGACAGTCTGGACTATCGGGGGGGCAGTTCTTC.

This rearrangement joins TRBV4-1 to TRBJ1-1; 7 bases agree with TRBD1. V gave up 3 bases and J gave up 4 bases; unmatched junction bases: 2. The CDR3 extends over 13 amino acids. Germline V gives CDR1 MGHRA, CDR2 YSYEKL. The DNA for the CDR3 is TGCGCCAGCAGCCATCCAGGGGGCACTGAAGCTTTCTTT. This sequence encodes CASSHPGGTEAFF.

The chain joins TRBV6-2 or TRBV6-3 to TRBJ2-3; tentative D call: TRBD1 (5 bases). CDR3 length: 15 amino acids. Germline CDR1 is MNHEY and CDR2 is SVGEGT. V was cut by 2 bases and J by 8 bases, with 17 bases left in between. The CDR3 DNA is TGTGCCAGCAGTTACCATGGTCAGGGTTTGGTTACGCAGTATTTT. It specifies CASSYHGQGLVTQYF.